The rows below give T cell receptor beta chains drawn from one sample of a study of blood T cell repertoires in COVID-19. Assay: immunoSEQ multiplex PCR; the TCRdb copy retains only in-frame clones and omits some. Counted here are 150,000 to 200,000 clones, roughly four fifths occurring once; the ten biggest clones make up 7.6%. Sequencing used peripheral blood. The receptors here all came from a woman in her sixties or seventies with COVID-19, enrolled during active disease. Each CDR3 is given without its conserved first and last residue.

v_gene	j_gene	CDR3aa
TRBV4-2	TRBJ1-3	ASSRLGQNSGNTIY
TRBV6-2/TRBV6-3	TRBJ1-1	ASSPFDRGVNTEAF
TRBV5-1	TRBJ2-5	ASSPLGGFQETQY
TRBV10-1	TRBJ1-1	ASSQDRATEAF
TRBV29-1	TRBJ2-3	SASGGRSDTQY
TRBV7-2	TRBJ1-5	ASSLGGQTYQPQH
TRBV7-2	TRBJ1-2	ASSLVTDNYGYT
TRBV12-3/TRBV12-4	TRBJ2-7	ASSRDFYEQY
TRBV9	TRBJ2-1	ASSRDFVNEQF
TRBV3-1/TRBV3-2	TRBJ2-7	ASSPFSGTYEQY
TRBV28	TRBJ1-5	ASTPGRVSQPQH
TRBV10-3	TRBJ2-5	AISDQGQETQY
TRBV6-1	TRBJ1-1	ASSEGIRAF
TRBV6-5	TRBJ2-6	ASGSGGVNVLT
TRBV28	TRBJ2-5	ASRDASGQETQY
TRBV24-1	TRBJ2-1	ATSDEDRVSYNEQF